This TCR beta chain is drawn from a study of blood T cell repertoires in COVID-19. Study context: From T cells, B-cell-depleted T cells, or PBMCs came the material, which was cDNA or gDNA.

Profiling relied on immunoSEQ multiplex PCR, and the TCRdb table lists in-frame clones only, not all of them. The sample records fewer than 250,000 clones, around four fifths being singletons. The sequencing input was peripheral blood. This TCR derives from an older woman with active or convalescent COVID-19.

The CDR3 spells CASSRQGAPNTQYF. In DNA, the CDR3 is TGTGCCAGCAGTCGACAGGGGGCGCCGAATACGCAGTATTTT. The gene calls are TRBV6-6 and TRBJ2-3; 10 bases fit TRBD1. CDR1 is MNHNY and CDR2 is SVGAGI in the germline V gene (reference sequence). Losses at the gene ends were 5 bases for V and 7 bases for J; bases not matched to a gene: 6. The CDR3 is 14 amino acids.